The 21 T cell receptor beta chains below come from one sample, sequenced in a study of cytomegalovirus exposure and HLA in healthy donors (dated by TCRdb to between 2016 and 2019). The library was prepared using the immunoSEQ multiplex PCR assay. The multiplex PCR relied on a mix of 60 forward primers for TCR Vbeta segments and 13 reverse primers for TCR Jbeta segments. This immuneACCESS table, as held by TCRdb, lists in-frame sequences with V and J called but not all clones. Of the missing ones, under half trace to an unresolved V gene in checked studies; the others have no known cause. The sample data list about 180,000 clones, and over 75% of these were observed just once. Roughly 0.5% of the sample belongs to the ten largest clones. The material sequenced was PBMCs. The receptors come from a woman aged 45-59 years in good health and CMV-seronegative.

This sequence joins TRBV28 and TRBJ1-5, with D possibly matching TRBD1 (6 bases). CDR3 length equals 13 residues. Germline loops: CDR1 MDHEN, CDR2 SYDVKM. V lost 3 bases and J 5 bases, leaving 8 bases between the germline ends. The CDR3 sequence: CASSLGAYQPQHF. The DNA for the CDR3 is TGTGCCAGCAGTTTGGGGGCTTATCAGCCCCAGCATTTT.

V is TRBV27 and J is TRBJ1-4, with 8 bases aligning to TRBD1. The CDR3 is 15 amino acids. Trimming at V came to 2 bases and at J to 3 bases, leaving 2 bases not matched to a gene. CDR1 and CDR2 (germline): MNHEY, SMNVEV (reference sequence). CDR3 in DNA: TGTGCCAGCAGTTTAGAGGGACAGGCTAATGAAAAACTGTTTTTT. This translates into CASSLEGQANEKLFF.

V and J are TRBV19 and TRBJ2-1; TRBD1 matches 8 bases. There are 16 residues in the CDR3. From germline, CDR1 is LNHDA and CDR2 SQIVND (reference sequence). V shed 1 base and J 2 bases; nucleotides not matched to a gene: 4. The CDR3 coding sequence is TGTGCCAGTAGTATAGGACAGGGGATCCCCTACAATGAGCAGTTCTTC. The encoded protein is CASSIGQGIPYNEQFF.

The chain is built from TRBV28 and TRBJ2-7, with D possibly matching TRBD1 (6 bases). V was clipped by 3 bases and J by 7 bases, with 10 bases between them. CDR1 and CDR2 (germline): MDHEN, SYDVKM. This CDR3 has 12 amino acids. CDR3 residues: CASSLQGLEQYF. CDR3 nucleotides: TGTGCCAGCAGTTTGCAGGGGCTGGAGCAGTACTTC.

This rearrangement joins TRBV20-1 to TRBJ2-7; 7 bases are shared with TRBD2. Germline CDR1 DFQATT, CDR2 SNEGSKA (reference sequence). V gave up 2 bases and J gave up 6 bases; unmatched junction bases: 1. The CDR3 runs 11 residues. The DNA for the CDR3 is TGCAGTGCTAGATCGGGGGGCGAGCAGTACTTC. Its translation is CSARSGGEQYF.

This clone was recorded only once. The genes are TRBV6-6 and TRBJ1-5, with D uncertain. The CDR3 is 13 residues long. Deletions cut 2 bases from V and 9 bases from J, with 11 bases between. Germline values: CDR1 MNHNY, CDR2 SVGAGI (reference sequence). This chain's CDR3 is CASSYPPTGPQHF. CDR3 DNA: TGTGCCAGCAGTTACCCCCCCACCGGGCCCCAGCATTTT.

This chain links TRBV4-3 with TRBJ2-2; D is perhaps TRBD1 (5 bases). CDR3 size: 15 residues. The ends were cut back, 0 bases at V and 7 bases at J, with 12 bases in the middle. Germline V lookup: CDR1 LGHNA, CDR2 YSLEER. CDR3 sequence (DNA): TGCGCCAGCAGCCAAGATCATGGGGCCGGCGGGGAGCTGTTTTTT. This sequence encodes CASSQDHGAGGELFF.

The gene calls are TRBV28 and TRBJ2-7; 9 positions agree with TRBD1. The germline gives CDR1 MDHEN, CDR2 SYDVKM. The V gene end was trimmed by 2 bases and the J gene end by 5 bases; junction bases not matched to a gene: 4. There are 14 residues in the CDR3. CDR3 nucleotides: TGTGCCAGCAGTTTACGGGACAGGGCTCACGAGCAGTACTTC. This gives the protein CASSLRDRAHEQYF.

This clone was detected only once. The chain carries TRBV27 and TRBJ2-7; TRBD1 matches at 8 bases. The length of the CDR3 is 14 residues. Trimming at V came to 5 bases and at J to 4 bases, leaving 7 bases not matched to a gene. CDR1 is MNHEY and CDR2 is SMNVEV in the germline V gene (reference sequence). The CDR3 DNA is TGTGCCAGCAGTGACCGGGACAGGTTTTACGAGCAGTACTTC. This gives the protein CASSDRDRFYEQYF.

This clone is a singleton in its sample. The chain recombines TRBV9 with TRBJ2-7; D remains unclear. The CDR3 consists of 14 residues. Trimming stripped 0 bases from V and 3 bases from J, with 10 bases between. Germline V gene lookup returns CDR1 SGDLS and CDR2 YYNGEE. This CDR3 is CASSVVFNSYEQYF. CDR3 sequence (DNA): TGTGCCAGCAGCGTAGTTTTTAACAGCTACGAGCAGTACTTC.

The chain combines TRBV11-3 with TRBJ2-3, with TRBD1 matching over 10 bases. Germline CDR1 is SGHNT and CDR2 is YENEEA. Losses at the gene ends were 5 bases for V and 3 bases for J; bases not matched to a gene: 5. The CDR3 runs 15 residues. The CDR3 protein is CASSRSGQGTDTQYF. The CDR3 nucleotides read TGTGCCAGCAGCCGGTCGGGACAGGGGACAGATACGCAGTATTTT.

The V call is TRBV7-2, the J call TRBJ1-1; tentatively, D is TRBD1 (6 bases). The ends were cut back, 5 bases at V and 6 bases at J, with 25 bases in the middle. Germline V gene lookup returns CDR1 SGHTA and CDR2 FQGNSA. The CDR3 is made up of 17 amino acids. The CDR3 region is CASSPSTGFPTSAEAFF. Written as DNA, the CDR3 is TGTGCCAGCAGCCCGTCCACAGGGTTCCCTACCAGCGCTGAAGCTTTCTTT. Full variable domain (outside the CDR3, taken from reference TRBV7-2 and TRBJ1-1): GAGVSQSPSNKVTEKGKDVELRCDPISGHTALYWYRQSLGQGLEFLIYFQGNSAPDKSGLPSDRFSAERTGGSVSTLTIQRTQQEDSAVYLCASSPSTGFPTSAEAFFGQGTRLTVV.

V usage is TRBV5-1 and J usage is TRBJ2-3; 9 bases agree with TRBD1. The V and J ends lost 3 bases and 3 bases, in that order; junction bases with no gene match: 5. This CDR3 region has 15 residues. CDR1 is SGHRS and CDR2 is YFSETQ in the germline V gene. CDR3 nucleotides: TGCGCCAGCAGCTACTGGGACAGGGAAACAGATACGCAGTATTTT. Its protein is CASSYWDRETDTQYF.

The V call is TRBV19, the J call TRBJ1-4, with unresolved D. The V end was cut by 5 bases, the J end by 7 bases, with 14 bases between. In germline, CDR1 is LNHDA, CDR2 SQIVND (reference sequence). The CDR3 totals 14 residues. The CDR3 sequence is CASSLGGGGEKLFF. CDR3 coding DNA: TGTGCCAGTAGTCTGGGCGGTGGAGGTGAAAAACTGTTTTTT.

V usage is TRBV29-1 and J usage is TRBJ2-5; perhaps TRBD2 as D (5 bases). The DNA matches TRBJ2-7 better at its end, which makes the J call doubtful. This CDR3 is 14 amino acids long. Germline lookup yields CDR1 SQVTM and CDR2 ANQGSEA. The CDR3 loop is CSVVEGFHPYEQYF. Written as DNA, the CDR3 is TGCAGCGTTGTCGAGGGTTTCCATCCTTACGAGCAGTACTTC.

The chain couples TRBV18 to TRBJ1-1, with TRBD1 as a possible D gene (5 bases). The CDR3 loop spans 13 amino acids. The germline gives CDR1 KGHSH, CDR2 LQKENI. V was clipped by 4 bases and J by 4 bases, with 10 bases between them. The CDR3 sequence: CASSQGRITEAFF. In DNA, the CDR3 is TGTGCCAGCTCACAGGGGAGGATCACTGAAGCTTTCTTT.

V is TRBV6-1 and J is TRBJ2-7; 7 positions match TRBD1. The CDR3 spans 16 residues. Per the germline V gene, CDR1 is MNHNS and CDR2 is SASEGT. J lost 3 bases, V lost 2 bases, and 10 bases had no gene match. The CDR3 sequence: CASSESLTGDFYEQYF. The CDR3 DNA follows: TGTGCCAGCAGTGAATCCCTAACAGGGGATTTCTACGAGCAGTACTTC.

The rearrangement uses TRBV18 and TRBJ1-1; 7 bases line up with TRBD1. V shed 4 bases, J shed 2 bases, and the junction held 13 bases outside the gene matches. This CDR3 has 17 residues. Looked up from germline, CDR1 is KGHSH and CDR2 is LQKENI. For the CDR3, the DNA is TGTGCCAGCTCACAGATCAGGGGGATGCCGATTAACACTGAAGCTTTCTTT. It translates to CASSQIRGMPINTEAFF. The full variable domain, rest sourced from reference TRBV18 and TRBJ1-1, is NAGVMQNPRHLVRRRGQEARLRCSPMKGHSHVYWYRQLPEEGLKFMVYLQKENIIDESGMPKERFSAEFPKEGPSILRIQQVVRGDSAAYFCASSQIRGMPINTEAFFGQGTRLTVV.

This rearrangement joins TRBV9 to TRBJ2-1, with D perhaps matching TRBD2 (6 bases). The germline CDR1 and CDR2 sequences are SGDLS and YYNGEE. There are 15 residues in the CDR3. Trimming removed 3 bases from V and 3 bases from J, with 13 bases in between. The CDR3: CASSGGTSLYNEQFF. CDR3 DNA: TGTGCCAGCAGCGGCGGGACTTCCCTCTACAATGAGCAGTTCTTC.

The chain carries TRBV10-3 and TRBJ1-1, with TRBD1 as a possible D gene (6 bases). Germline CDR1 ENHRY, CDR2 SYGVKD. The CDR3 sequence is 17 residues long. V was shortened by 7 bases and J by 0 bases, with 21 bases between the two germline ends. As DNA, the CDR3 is TGTGCCATCAATACACAGGGTTGGGGCGAGGTGAACACTGAAGCTTTCTTT. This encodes CAINTQGWGEVNTEAFF.

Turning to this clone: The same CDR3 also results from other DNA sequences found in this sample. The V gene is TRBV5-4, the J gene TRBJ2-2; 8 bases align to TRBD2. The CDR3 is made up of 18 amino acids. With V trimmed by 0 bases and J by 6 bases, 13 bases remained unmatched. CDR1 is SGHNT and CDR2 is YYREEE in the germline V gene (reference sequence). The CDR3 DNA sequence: TGTGCCAGCAGCTTGGGGGGTCTCGGCGGGGGGCCTTCCGGGGAGCTGTTTTTT. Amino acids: CASSLGGLGGGPSGELFF.